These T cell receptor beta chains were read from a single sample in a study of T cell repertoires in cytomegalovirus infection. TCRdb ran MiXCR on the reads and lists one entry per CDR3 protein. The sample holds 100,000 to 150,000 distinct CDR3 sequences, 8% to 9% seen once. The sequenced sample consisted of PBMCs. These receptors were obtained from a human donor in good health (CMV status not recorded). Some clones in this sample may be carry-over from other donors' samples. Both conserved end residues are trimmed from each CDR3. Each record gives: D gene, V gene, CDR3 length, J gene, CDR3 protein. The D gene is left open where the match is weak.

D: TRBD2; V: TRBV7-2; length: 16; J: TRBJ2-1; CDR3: ASSLGGLAPDFYNEQF
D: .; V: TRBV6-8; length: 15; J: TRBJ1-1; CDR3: ASSYSYYSQKNTEAF
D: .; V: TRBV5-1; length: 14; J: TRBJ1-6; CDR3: ASSLATKGVNSPLH
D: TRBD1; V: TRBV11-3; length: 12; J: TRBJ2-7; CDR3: ASSLRGQGAKQY
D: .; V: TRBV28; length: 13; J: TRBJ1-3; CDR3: ASSFMSDSGNTIY
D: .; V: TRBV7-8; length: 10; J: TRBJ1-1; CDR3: ASTDGNTEAF
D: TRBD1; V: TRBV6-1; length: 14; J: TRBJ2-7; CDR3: ASSTYRDRATYEQY
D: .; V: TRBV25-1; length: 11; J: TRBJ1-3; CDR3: ASSDPTMLSIY
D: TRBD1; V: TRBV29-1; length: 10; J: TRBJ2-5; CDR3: SVSTGEETQY
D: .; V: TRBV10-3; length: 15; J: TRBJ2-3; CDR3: AISESKTHSMADTQY
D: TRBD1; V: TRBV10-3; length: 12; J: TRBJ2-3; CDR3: AIGAQGNTDTQY
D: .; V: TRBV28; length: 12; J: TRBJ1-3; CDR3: ASSSQEVGNTIY
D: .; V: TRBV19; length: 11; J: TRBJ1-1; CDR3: ASSTSGATEAF
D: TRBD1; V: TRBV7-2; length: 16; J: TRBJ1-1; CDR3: ASSLAGGTGGKNTEAF
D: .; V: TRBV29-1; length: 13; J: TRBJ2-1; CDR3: SVSPPRGSNNEQF
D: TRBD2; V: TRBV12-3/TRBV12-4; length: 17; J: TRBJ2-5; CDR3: ASSPHIGLAGGRTETQY
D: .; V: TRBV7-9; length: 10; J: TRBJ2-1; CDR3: ASSLILNEQF
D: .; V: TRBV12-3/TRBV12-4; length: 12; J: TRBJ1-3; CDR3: ASSEGFSGNTIY